This T cell receptor (beta chain) was obtained from a study of shared clonotypes between healthy human individuals. Study findings and constraints: The study generally estimated greater richness for naive than memory subsets.

On this clone: Its antigen is not identified.

Using immunoSEQ multiplex PCR, the repertoire was profiled, and TCRdb retains in-frame clones only, with some absent. The table has over a million clones, around 95% seen once. This receptor was identified in a man aged 25 to 45 in good health. Sequenced sample: naive CD4+ T cells sorted from blood. Subset reported: CD45RA+ positively selected.

CDR3 bases: TGTGCCAGCAGCTCCCAGACAGGGTGGAATGAGCAGTTCTTC. Amino acids: CASSSQTGWNEQFF. This chain connects TRBV7-9 to TRBJ2-1; 7 bases line up with TRBD1. The CDR3 spans 14 residues. Germline V lookup: CDR1 SEHNR, CDR2 FQNEAQ (reference sequence). The ends lost 4 bases at V and 7 bases at J; junction bases unmatched: 7.